The 31 T cell receptor beta chains given below trace back to one sample, sequenced in a study of cytomegalovirus exposure and HLA in healthy donors. This PCR relied on a set of 60 Vbeta primers and 13 Jbeta primers. Sequencing was performed with immunoSEQ multiplex PCR; in TCRdb, only in-frame clones are kept and a portion is missing. This table has about 87,000 clones, about four fifths appearing once. Sequenced sample: PBMCs. All receptors derive from a woman between 35 and 50 years old in good health and CMV-seronegative.

The chain recombines TRBV11-3 with TRBJ2-1, with 9 positions matching TRBD1. The germline gives CDR1 SGHNT, CDR2 YENEEA. This CDR3 is 16 amino acids long. V lost 1 base and J lost 2; bases outside the gene matches: 3. The CDR3 DNA sequence: TGTGCCAGCAGCTTAGGACAGGGGGTAACCTACAATGAGCAGTTCTTC. It encodes CASSLGQGVTYNEQFF. The full variable domain, its missing parts supplied by reference TRBV11-3 and TRBJ2-1, is EAGVVQSPRYKIIEKKQPVAFWCNPISGHNTLYWYLQNLGQGPELLIRYENEEAVDDSQLPKDRFSAERLKGVDSTLKIQPAELGDSAVYLCASSLGQGVTYNEQFFGPGTRLTVL.

The CDR3 coding sequence is TGTGCCAGCAGTGCCGAGGATTTAAGCAATCAGCCCCAGCATTTT. As protein: CASSAEDLSNQPQHF. The rearrangement uses TRBV6-1 and TRBJ1-5, with D unclear. Between the trimmed V and J ends, which lost 4 bases and 1 base, there was a span of 11 bases. Germline loops: CDR1 MNHNS, CDR2 SASEGT. This CDR3 comprises 15 residues.

This rearrangement joins TRBV30 to TRBJ2-3; possible D gene TRBD1, 6 bases. Germline CDR1 is GTSNPN and CDR2 is SVGIG (reference sequence). V was pared by 5 bases and J by 6 bases, with 18 bases between. This CDR3 is 14 amino acids long. The CDR3 nucleotides read TGTGCCTGGTCCAGACGGACCCAGGGGGATACGCAGTATTTT. Its protein product is CAWSRRTQGDTQYF.

The V gene is TRBV28, the J gene TRBJ1-2; D not resolved. With 5 bases removed from V and 8 bases from J, the gap between germline ends came to 18 bases. The germline gives CDR1 MDHEN, CDR2 SYDVKM. This CDR3 is built from 14 residues. CDR3 bases: TGTGCCAGCAGTCCCTTCCGCCAGTCGGGAGGCTACACCTTC. It yields the protein CASSPFRQSGGYTF.

The chain couples TRBV5-6 to TRBJ1-5, with a weak D call TRBD1 (5 bases). The CDR3 is 17 residues long. Germline assignment: CDR1 SGHDT and CDR2 YYEEEE. Trimming removed 2 bases from V and 0 bases from J, with 15 bases in between. The CDR3 is CASSLGAAGYSNQPQHF. CDR3 bases: TGTGCCAGCAGCTTAGGGGCAGCTGGATATAGCAATCAGCCCCAGCATTTT.

The gene calls are TRBV5-1 and TRBJ2-7; the D gene is possibly TRBD2 (6 bases). The germline V gene has CDR1 SGHRS and CDR2 YFSETQ. V lost 0 bases and J 2 bases, leaving 9 bases between the germline ends. The CDR3 contains 14 residues. CDR3 amino acids: CASSLAGSTYEQYF. The CDR3 region has the DNA TGCGCCAGCAGCTTGGCCGGGAGTACCTACGAGCAGTACTTC.

The J gene is TRBJ2-1, the V gene TRBV28; 9 bases fit TRBD2. The CDR3 is 17 residues long. Germline V gene data show CDR1 as MDHEN and CDR2 as SYDVKM. With V trimmed by 0 bases and J by 4 bases, 7 bases remained unmatched. The chain's CDR3 is CASSLWRGGLGYNEQFF. In nucleotides, the CDR3 is TGTGCCAGCAGTTTATGGCGGGGGGGCCTCGGTTACAATGAGCAGTTCTTC.

The chain carries TRBV5-1 and TRBJ1-5; 7 nucleotides line up with TRBD1. The germline V gene has CDR1 SGHRS and CDR2 YFSETQ. V dropped 2 bases and J dropped 6; count of bases not matched to a gene: 8. The CDR3 loop spans 15 amino acids. The CDR3 DNA sequence: TGCGCCAGCAGCTTCGACCAGGGGGACGGTCAGCCCCAGCATTTT. Amino acids: CASSFDQGDGQPQHF.

The rearrangement joins TRBV7-6 to TRBJ1-6, with TRBD1 as a possible D gene (6 bases). V was clipped by 5 bases and J by 10 bases, with 15 bases between them. This CDR3 contains 14 residues. Germline V gene data show CDR1 as SGHVS and CDR2 as FNYEAQ. CDR3 bases: TGTGCCAGCAGCGAACAGGGTGGTGGCTCACCCCTCCACTTT. It is translated as CASSEQGGGSPLHF.

The chain joins TRBV4-2 to TRBJ2-2; 7 bases agree with TRBD2. The V gene end was trimmed by 0 bases and the J gene end by 5 bases; junction bases not matched to a gene: 6. This CDR3 contains 16 residues. Germline CDR1 LGHNA, CDR2 YNFKEQ. The CDR3 spells CASSQDNLGGTGELFF. The DNA for the CDR3 is TGTGCCAGCAGCCAAGATAATTTGGGAGGGACCGGGGAGCTGTTTTTT.

The chain's CDR3 is CASSLAGTANTEAFF. The CDR3 DNA reads as TGTGCCAGCAGTCTCGCCGGGACAGCGAACACTGAAGCTTTCTTT. This chain uses TRBV27 with TRBJ1-1; TRBD1 matches 7 bases. CDR1 is MNHEY, CDR2 SMNVEV, per germline (reference sequence). There are 15 residues in the CDR3. The J segment lost 1 base and the V segment lost 5 bases, leaving 7 bases of the junction unmatched.

V gene TRBV6-1 combines with J gene TRBJ1-5, with TRBD1 matching over 7 bases. This CDR3 comprises 14 residues. V trimming: 6 bases; J trimming: 3 bases; junction bases outside the gene matches: 5. Germline CDR1 MNHNS, CDR2 SASEGT. The CDR3 here is CASSLTGNNQPQHF. CDR3 nucleotide sequence: TGTGCCAGCAGCCTGACAGGGAACAATCAGCCCCAGCATTTT.

The genes are TRBV5-4 and TRBJ2-6; D might be TRBD2 (7 bases). V was shortened by 7 bases and J by 0 bases, with 14 bases between the two germline ends. Per the germline V gene, CDR1 is SGHNT and CDR2 is YYREEE (reference sequence). The CDR3 extends over 16 amino acids. The CDR3 loop reads CASGVGGVSGANVLTF. The DNA of the CDR3 is TGTGCCAGCGGCGTAGGGGGGGTCTCTGGGGCCAACGTCCTGACTTTC.

V and J are TRBV5-6 and TRBJ2-7; 8 positions agree with TRBD1. The length of the CDR3 is 12 residues. Unmatched junction bases numbered 4, after V lost 8 bases and J lost 3 bases. Looked up from germline, CDR1 is SGHDT and CDR2 is YYEEEE. Here the CDR3 reads CASNRGNYEQYF. The CDR3 DNA follows: TGTGCCAGTAACAGGGGGAACTACGAGCAGTACTTC.

This clone was counted only a few times. The chain recombines TRBV5-4 with TRBJ1-1, with a tentative D call TRBD1 (6 bases). CDR3 length equals 11 residues. From germline, CDR1 is SGHNT and CDR2 YYREEE (reference sequence). V lost 4 bases to trimming and J lost 7 bases, with 8 bases between them. CDR3 region: CASSRQDEAFF. The CDR3 coding sequence is TGTGCCAGCAGCCGACAGGATGAAGCTTTCTTT.

The genes are TRBV18 and TRBJ1-3, with D perhaps TRBD1 (6 bases). The CDR3 sequence is 16 residues long. V was shortened by 3 bases and J by 3 bases, with 15 bases between the two germline ends. Per germline, CDR1 KGHSH and CDR2 LQKENI. CDR3 loop: CASSPQQGSFGNTIYF. In nucleotides, the CDR3 is TGTGCCAGCTCACCGCAACAGGGTAGTTTTGGAAACACCATATATTTT.

The chain recombines TRBV9 with TRBJ1-3; D possibly corresponds to TRBD1 (6 bases). The CDR3 contains 14 residues. Germline values: CDR1 SGDLS, CDR2 YYNGEE. The V gene lost 4 bases and the J gene lost 4 bases, with 12 bases spanning the gap. This CDR3 reads CASSLRQAGNTIYF. The CDR3 coding sequence is TGTGCCAGCAGCTTACGACAGGCGGGAAACACCATATATTTT.

This clone was counted between two and nine times. In DNA, the CDR3 is TGTGCCAGCAGCTTAAGACGGGACACTGAAGCTTTCTTT. It specifies CASSLRRDTEAFF. The V call is TRBV11-2, the J call TRBJ1-1; D gene ambiguous. Germline V gene sequence: CDR1 SGHAT, CDR2 FQNNGV. This CDR3 is 13 amino acids long. V was pared by 2 bases and J by 3 bases, with 7 bases between.

This sequence joins TRBV6-1 and TRBJ2-7; TRBD2 matches 8 bases. The CDR3 consists of 17 residues. CDR1 and CDR2 (germline): MNHNS, SASEGT. After removal of 1 base from V and 3 bases from J, the junction contained 11 bases not matched to a gene. CDR3 protein: CASSEGAGADPFYEQYF. The CDR3 bases are TGTGCCAGCAGTGAAGGAGCGGGGGCCGATCCCTTCTACGAGCAGTACTTC.

The chain recombines TRBV30 with TRBJ1-6, with unresolved D. Trimming took off 3 bases at V and 5 bases at J, with 5 bases between the two ends. Germline V gives CDR1 GTSNPN, CDR2 SVGIG (reference sequence). The CDR3 is made up of 12 amino acids. The CDR3 is CAWRQDNSPLHF. For the CDR3, the DNA is TGTGCCTGGAGACAAGATAATTCACCCCTCCACTTT.

This chain links TRBV28 with TRBJ2-1; TRBD1 agrees at 10 bases. CDR3 length: 15 amino acids. Trimming took 6 bases from V and 1 from J; bases not matched to a gene: 3. Germline-derived CDR1 and CDR2 are MDHEN and SYDVKM. In DNA form, the CDR3 reads TGTGCCAGCAGGGGGGGACAGGGGTCCTACAATGAGCAGTTCTTC. Its protein is CASRGGQGSYNEQFF.

The rearrangement joins TRBV4-3 to TRBJ1-6, with D perhaps matching TRBD1 (6 bases). The CDR3 runs 15 residues. Germline CDR1 and CDR2: LGHNA and YSLEER. V dropped 0 bases and J dropped 6 bases, with 9 bases sitting between them. The CDR3 is CASSQDPGVNSPLHF. The DNA for the CDR3 is TGCGCCAGCAGCCAAGATCCAGGGGTTAATTCACCCCTCCACTTT.

This chain links TRBV5-1 with TRBJ2-3; no clear D gene. CDR1 is SGHRS, CDR2 YFSETQ, per germline. V lost 4 bases to trimming and J lost 3 bases, with 3 bases between them. This CDR3 has 11 amino acids. CDR3 sequence reads: CASSQTDTQYF. The CDR3 DNA reads TGCGCCAGCAGCCAAACAGATACGCAGTATTTT.

This clone has a count of ten or more. Other DNA sequences within the sample encode an identical CDR3. V is TRBV9 and J is TRBJ1-4; D uncertain. The CDR3 spans 13 residues. V lost 2 bases and J lost 8, with 10 bases in between. From germline, CDR1 is SGDLS and CDR2 YYNGEE. This CDR3 reads CASSVSGGEKLFF. CDR3 DNA: TGTGCCAGCAGCGTTTCGGGTGGGGAAAAACTGTTTTTT.

This clone was seen a single time. The rearrangement uses TRBV30 and TRBJ2-7, with TRBD2 matching 7 bases. Unmatched junction bases numbered 5, after V lost 4 bases and J lost 5 bases. Germline V gives CDR1 GTSNPN, CDR2 SVGIG (reference sequence). The CDR3 totals 12 residues. CDR3 in amino acids: CAWNRLADEQYF. The CDR3 DNA reads as TGTGCCTGGAATCGACTAGCTGACGAGCAGTACTTC.

This chain connects TRBV14 to TRBJ2-5, with D unresolved. Germline V CDR1 and CDR2: SGHDN, FVKESK. The CDR3 has 14 residues. V lost 6 bases and J 4 bases, leaving 15 bases between the germline ends. CDR3 region: CASSRGLVVETQYF. CDR3 coding DNA: TGTGCCAGCAGTCGCGGTCTAGTCGTAGAGACCCAGTACTTC.

About this clone itself: Other DNA sequences in the same sample also yield this CDR3. The chain has TRBV7-8 and TRBJ2-5, with 11 bases lining up with TRBD2. V was pared by 2 bases and J by 5 bases, with 4 bases of the junction left unmatched. The CDR3 is made up of 15 amino acids. Germline V lookup: CDR1 SGHVS, CDR2 FQNEAQ. The CDR3 DNA reads as TGTGCCAGCAGCTTATTAGCGGGGGGGTGGGAGACCCAGTACTTC. Amino acids: CASSLLAGGWETQYF.

This clone turned up a few times. V gene TRBV11-2 combines with J gene TRBJ1-1, with a weak D call TRBD1 (6 bases). Germline CDR1 and CDR2: SGHAT and FQNNGV. This CDR3 comprises 15 residues. The V end was cut by 5 bases, the J end by 0 bases, with 13 bases between. The CDR3 sequence: CASSERQVLNTEAFF. The CDR3 DNA reads TGTGCCAGCAGCGAACGACAGGTACTGAACACTGAAGCTTTCTTT.

The J gene is TRBJ1-2, the V gene TRBV6-1; TRBD1 is a possible D gene (6 bases). Deletions cut 8 bases from V and 2 bases from J, with 15 bases between. Germline V gene lookup returns CDR1 MNHNS and CDR2 SASEGT. There are 14 residues in the CDR3. This CDR3 is CASVLSRGNYGYTF. Here the CDR3 DNA reads TGTGCCAGCGTATTATCTAGGGGGAACTATGGCTACACCTTC.

In nucleotides, the CDR3 is TGTGCCTGGAGTGTAGGGACAGGGGGTGGAAACACCATATATTTT. Translated, it gives CAWSVGTGGGNTIYF. The chain is built from TRBV30 and TRBJ1-3; 11 bases fit TRBD1. Germline CDR1 reads GTSNPN; CDR2 reads SVGIG (reference sequence). V lost 0 bases to trimming and J lost 3 bases; unmatched junction nucleotides: 1. This CDR3 has 15 amino acids.

This clone was picked up one time. The chain recombines TRBV29-1 with TRBJ2-5, with TRBD1 identical over 8 bases. The CDR3 loop spans 12 amino acids. Losses at the gene ends were 3 bases for V and 4 bases for J; bases not matched to a gene: 1. CDR1 and CDR2 (germline): SQVTM, ANQGSEA. This chain's CDR3 is CSVETGVETQYF. CDR3 coding DNA: TGCAGCGTTGAGACAGGGGTAGAGACCCAGTACTTC.